The 19 T cell receptor beta chains in this list originate from one sample, sequenced in a study of breast tumors, draining lymph nodes, adjacent tissues. A single record per CDR3 protein comes from TCRdb applying MiXCR to the multiplex PCR reads. Of approximately 210,000 distinct CDR3 sequences listed, around 35% are singletons. The lymph nodes were axillary draining lymph nodes from breast cancer patients. The sample taken for sequencing was axillary lymph node tissue. Source of these receptors: a female donor with breast cancer. Some clones in this sample may be carry-over from other donors' samples.

The CDR3 region is CASSPSGGRADTQYF. As DNA, the CDR3 is TGTGCCAGCAGCCCCTCAGGGGGCAGGGCAGATACGCAGTATTTT. This chain connects TRBV7-3 to TRBJ2-3; the match to TRBD1 covers 8 bases. V lost 5 bases to trimming and J lost 4 bases; unmatched junction nucleotides: 8. Germline CDR1 SGHTA, CDR2 FQGTGA. The CDR3 is 15 residues long. Full variable domain (missing parts from reference TRBV7-3 and TRBJ2-3): GAGVSQTPSNKVTEKGKYVELRCDPISGHTALYWYRQSLGQGPEFLIYFQGTGAADDSGLPNDRFFAVRPEGSVSTLKIQRTERGDSAVYLCASSPSGGRADTQYFGPGTRLTVL.

This chain joins TRBV20-1 and TRBJ2-5, with 13 bases aligning to TRBD2. CDR1 and CDR2 from the germline V gene are DFQATT and SNEGSKA (reference sequence). The length of the CDR3 is 17 residues. After removal of 2 bases from V and 4 bases from J, the junction contained 10 bases not matched to a gene. The CDR3 sequence is CSARPGTSGTAGETQYF. CDR3 nucleotides: TGCAGTGCTAGACCCGGGACTAGCGGGACGGCCGGAGAGACCCAGTACTTC.

This clonotype was found a few times. This rearrangement joins TRBV18 to TRBJ1-5; no definite D call. The germline V gene encodes CDR1 KGHSH and CDR2 LQKENI. Trimming took 2 bases from V and 3 from J, leaving 5 bases between them. The CDR3 contains 13 residues. Here the CDR3 DNA reads TGTGCCAGCTCACCAGGCAACAATCAGCCCCAGCATTTT. Its protein product is CASSPGNNQPQHF.

The chain links TRBV7-2 to TRBJ1-5; TRBD1 matches at 8 bases. This CDR3 has 16 residues. V dropped 0 bases and J dropped 4; count of bases not matched to a gene: 5. Germline loops: CDR1 SGHTA, CDR2 FQGNSA. In DNA, the CDR3 is TGTGCCAGCAGCTTAGCGCAAGGACAGGGAAATCAGCCCCAGCATTTT. It codes for CASSLAQGQGNQPQHF.

This clonotype was detected ten times or more. The chain couples TRBV7-2 to TRBJ2-1; perhaps TRBD2 as D (6 bases). This CDR3 comprises 17 residues. Per the germline V gene, CDR1 is SGHTA and CDR2 is FQGNSA. V was shortened by 1 base and J by 0 bases, with 13 bases between the two germline ends. The CDR3 reads CASSLGQRASSYNEQFF. The CDR3 DNA sequence: TGTGCCAGCAGCTTAGGTCAGCGGGCGAGCTCCTACAATGAGCAGTTCTTC.

This clonotype was counted many times. The chain has TRBV29-1 and TRBJ2-2, with a weak D call TRBD2 (5 bases). Trimming removed 2 bases from V and 4 bases from J, with 11 bases in between. The length of the CDR3 is 14 residues. In germline, CDR1 is SQVTM, CDR2 ANQGSEA. The CDR3 DNA reads as TGCAGCGTTGAAACCAGCGGCGCCACCGGGGAGCTGTTTTTT. Its translation is CSVETSGATGELFF.

Ten or more counts support this clonotype. The chain uses TRBV10-3 and TRBJ1-3; 7 bases align to TRBD1. This CDR3 region has 15 residues. Losses at the gene ends were 4 bases for V and 1 base for J; bases not matched to a gene: 4. The germline V gene encodes CDR1 ENHRY and CDR2 SYGVKD. CDR3 sequence reads: CAISAPTGSGNTIYF. The CDR3 DNA sequence: TGTGCCATCAGTGCCCCGACAGGGTCTGGAAACACCATATATTTT.

This clonotype was recorded once. J is TRBJ2-3 and V is TRBV5-7; 9 bases fit TRBD2. TRBV5-7 is treated as an ORF (open reading frame) with a function not yet certain. V was pared by 8 bases and J by 9 bases, with 13 bases of the junction left unmatched. CDR3 length equals 14 residues. CDR3 bases: TGTGCCAGTAGTACGAGCGGGGGACTAGCAACGCAGTATTTT. Its translation: CASSTSGGLATQYF.

This clonotype was found many times. J is TRBJ2-7 and V is TRBV5-1; 10 bases fit TRBD1. This CDR3 has 15 amino acids. Looked up from germline, CDR1 is SGHRS and CDR2 is YFSETQ. The junction had 6 bases not matched to a gene; V was cut back by 2 bases and J by 4 bases. CDR3 bases: TGCGCCAGCAGCTTATCCGGGACAGGGGTATACGAGCAGTACTTC. It specifies CASSLSGTGVYEQYF. Using reference TRBV5-1 and TRBJ2-7 for the parts outside the CDR3, the full variable domain is KAGVTQTPRYLIKTRGQQVTLSCSPISGHRSVSWYQQTPGQGLQFLFEYFSETQRNKGNFPGRFSGRQFSNSRSEMNVSTLELGDSALYLCASSLSGTGVYEQYFGPGTRLTVT.

Notes on this clonotype: A much larger clone differs from this one at a single base, so this may be a read error. Written as DNA, the CDR3 is TGTGCCAGCATCAAAGACCCGAGCTCCTACAATGAGCAGCTCTTC. This sequence encodes CASIKDPSSYNEQLF. The chain couples TRBV7-2 to TRBJ2-1; D gene uncertain. This CDR3 is built from 15 residues. Per the germline V gene, CDR1 is SGHTA and CDR2 is FQGNSA.

The chain recombines TRBV24-1 with TRBJ1-4, with 7 bases identical to TRBD1. The CDR3 consists of 14 residues. V lost 0 bases and J lost 7; bases outside the gene matches: 1. Per germline, CDR1 KGHDR and CDR2 SFDVKD. CDR3 amino acids: CATSDLGQAEKLFF. The CDR3 bases are TGTGCCACCAGTGATTTGGGACAGGCTGAAAAACTGTTTTTT.

This clonotype was detected ten times or more. This sequence joins TRBV12-3 or TRBV12-4 and TRBJ1-2, with D maybe TRBD1 (5 bases). The CDR3 sequence is 14 residues long. V lost 3 bases, J lost 2 bases, and 10 bases lay in between. The CDR3 here is CASSFGGLNYGYTF. The DNA for the CDR3 is TGTGCCAGCAGTTTTGGGGGTCTCAACTATGGCTACACCTTC.

This clonotype was picked up a small number of times. The chain carries TRBV2 and TRBJ2-1; D is unresolved. The CDR3 is 13 amino acids. Germline loops: CDR1 SNHLY, CDR2 FYNNEI. Between the trimmed V and J ends, which lost 6 bases and 5 bases, there was a span of 11 bases. This CDR3 reads CASRTPRNNEQFF. CDR3 sequence (DNA): TGTGCCAGCAGGACGCCGAGGAACAATGAGCAGTTCTTC.

On this clonotype: Possible read error: a much larger clone is one base away. V gene TRBV4-1 combines with J gene TRBJ2-3; D is ambiguous. Trimming took off 4 bases at V and 4 bases at J, with 12 bases between the two ends. Germline V gene lookup returns CDR1 MGHRA and CDR2 YSYEKL. CDR3 length: 14 residues. The CDR3 DNA sequence: TGCGCCAGCAGCCGAAGGGCAAGGGCAGATACGCAGTATTTT. Translation: CASSRRARADTQYF.

This clonotype was seen a few times. The chain is built from TRBV5-1 and TRBJ1-1; the match to TRBD1 covers 7 bases. Germline assignment: CDR1 SGHRS and CDR2 YFSETQ. Trimming cost V 3 bases and J 5 bases; bases outside gene matches: 4. The CDR3 totals 13 residues. The DNA of the CDR3 is TGCGCCAGCAGCTCCACAGGGGATACTGAAGCTTTCTTT. Protein sequence: CASSSTGDTEAFF.

In its sample, this clonotype was seen a few times. A single base separates this from a much larger clone, so it may be a read error. The chain links TRBV20-1 to TRBJ1-2; 8 positions match TRBD1. CDR3 size: 13 residues. CDR1 and CDR2 from the germline V gene are DFQATT and SNEGSKA (reference sequence). V gave up 6 bases and J gave up 10 bases; unmatched junction bases: 13. The CDR3 sequence is CSAGDRPGYTYTF. CDR3 sequence (DNA): TGCAGTGCAGGGGACAGGCCCGGTTATACCTACACCTTC.

In this sample, this clonotype turned up many times. The chain links TRBV14 to TRBJ2-3, with a weak D call TRBD2 (5 bases). Germline lookup yields CDR1 SGHDN and CDR2 FVKESK. The CDR3 runs 16 residues. V gave up 3 bases and J gave up 0 bases, with 13 bases separating them. The CDR3: CASSHWRLRSTDTQYF. The CDR3 nucleotides are TGTGCCAGCAGCCATTGGCGACTACGGAGCACAGATACGCAGTATTTT.

V gene TRBV6-6 combines with J gene TRBJ2-1, with D unclear. CDR1 and CDR2 (germline): MNHNY, SVGAGI (reference sequence). The V end lost 5 bases, the J end lost 9 bases, and 14 bases lay between the germline ends. The CDR3 contains 13 residues. CDR3 loop: CASSNTRQREQFF. The CDR3 DNA is TGTGCCAGCAGTAACACTCGGCAGCGTGAGCAGTTCTTC.

This clonotype was recorded many times. The chain uses TRBV9 and TRBJ2-3; 7 nucleotides line up with TRBD1. With 4 bases clipped from V and 3 bases from J, the junction kept 11 bases outside the gene matches. CDR1 SGDLS and CDR2 YYNGEE come from the germline V gene. The CDR3 length is 16 residues. CDR3 nucleotides: TGTGCCAGCAGCAACATACAGGGGATGAAAACAGATACGCAGTATTTT. Amino acids: CASSNIQGMKTDTQYF.